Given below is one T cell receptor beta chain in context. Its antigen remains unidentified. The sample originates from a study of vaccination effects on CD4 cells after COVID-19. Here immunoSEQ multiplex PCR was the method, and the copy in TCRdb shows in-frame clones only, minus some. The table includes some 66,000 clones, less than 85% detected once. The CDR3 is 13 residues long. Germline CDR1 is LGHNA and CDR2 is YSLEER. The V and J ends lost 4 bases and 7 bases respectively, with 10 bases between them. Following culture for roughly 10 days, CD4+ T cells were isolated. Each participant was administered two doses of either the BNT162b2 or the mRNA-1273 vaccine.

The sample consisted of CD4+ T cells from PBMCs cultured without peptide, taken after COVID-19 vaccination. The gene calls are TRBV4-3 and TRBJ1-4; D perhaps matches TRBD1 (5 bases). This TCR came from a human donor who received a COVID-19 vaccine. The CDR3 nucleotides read TGCGCCAGCAGCCGGGGACGGGGTGAAAAACTGTTTTTT. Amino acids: CASSRGRGEKLFF.